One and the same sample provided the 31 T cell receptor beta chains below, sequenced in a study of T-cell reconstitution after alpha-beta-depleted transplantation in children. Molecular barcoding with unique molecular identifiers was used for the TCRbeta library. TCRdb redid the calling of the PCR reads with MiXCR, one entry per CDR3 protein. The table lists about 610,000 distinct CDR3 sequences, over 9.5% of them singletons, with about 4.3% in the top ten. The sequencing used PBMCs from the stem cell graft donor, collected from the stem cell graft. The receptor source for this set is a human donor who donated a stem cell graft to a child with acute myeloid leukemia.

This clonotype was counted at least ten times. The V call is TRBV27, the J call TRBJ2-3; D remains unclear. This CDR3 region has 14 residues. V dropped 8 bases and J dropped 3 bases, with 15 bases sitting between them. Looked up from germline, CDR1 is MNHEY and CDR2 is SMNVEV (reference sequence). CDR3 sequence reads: CASQATSKTDTQYF. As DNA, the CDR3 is TGTGCCAGCCAAGCAACCAGTAAGACAGATACGCAGTATTTT.

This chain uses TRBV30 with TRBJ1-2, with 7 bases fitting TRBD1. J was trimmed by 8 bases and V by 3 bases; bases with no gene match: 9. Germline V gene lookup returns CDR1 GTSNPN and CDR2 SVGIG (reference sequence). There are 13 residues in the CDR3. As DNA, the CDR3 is TGTGCCTGGAGACAACAGGGGCGAAACGGCTACACCTTC. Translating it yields CAWRQQGRNGYTF.

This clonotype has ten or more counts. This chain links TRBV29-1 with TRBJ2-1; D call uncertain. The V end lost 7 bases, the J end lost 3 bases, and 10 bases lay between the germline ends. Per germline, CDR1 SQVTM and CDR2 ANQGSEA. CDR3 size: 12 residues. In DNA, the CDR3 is TGCAGCGCTGACGCAGACTACAATGAGCAGTTCTTC. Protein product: CSADADYNEQFF.

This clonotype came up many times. DNA of the CDR3: TGCAGTGCTAGAGTTTTGGCGGGAGACACCGGGGAGCTGTTTTTT. It yields the protein CSARVLAGDTGELFF. The rearrangement joins TRBV20-1 to TRBJ2-2; 7 bases agree with TRBD2. V lost 1 base and J lost 3; bases outside the gene matches: 5. The CDR3 sequence is 15 residues long. Germline values: CDR1 DFQATT, CDR2 SNEGSKA (reference sequence).

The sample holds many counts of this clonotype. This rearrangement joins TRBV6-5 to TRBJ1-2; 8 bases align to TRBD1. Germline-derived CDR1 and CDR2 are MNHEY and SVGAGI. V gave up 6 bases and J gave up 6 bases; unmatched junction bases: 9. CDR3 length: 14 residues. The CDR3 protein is CASSRQGARDGYTF. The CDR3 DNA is TGTGCCAGCAGCCGGCAGGGGGCTAGAGATGGCTACACCTTC.

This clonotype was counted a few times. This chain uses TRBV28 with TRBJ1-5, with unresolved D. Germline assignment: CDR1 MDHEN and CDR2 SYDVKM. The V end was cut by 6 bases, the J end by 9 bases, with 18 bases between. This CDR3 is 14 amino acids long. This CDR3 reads CASSPPRITGPQHF. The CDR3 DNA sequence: TGTGCCAGCAGCCCCCCAAGGATCACGGGGCCCCAGCATTTT.

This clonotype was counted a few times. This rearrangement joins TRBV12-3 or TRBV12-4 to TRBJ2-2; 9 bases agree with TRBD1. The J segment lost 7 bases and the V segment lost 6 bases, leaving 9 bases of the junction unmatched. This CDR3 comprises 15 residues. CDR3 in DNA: TGTGCCAGCAGCCCGGACAGGGGCGCGGGCGGGGAGCTGTTTTTT. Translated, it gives CASSPDRGAGGELFF.

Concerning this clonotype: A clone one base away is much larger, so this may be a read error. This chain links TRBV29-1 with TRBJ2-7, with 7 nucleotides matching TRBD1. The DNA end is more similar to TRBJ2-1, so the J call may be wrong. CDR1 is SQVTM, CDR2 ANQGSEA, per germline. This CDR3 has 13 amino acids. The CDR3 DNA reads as TGCAGCGCCTCCTCTGGGACAGTCCACGAGCAGTTCTTC. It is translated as CSASSGTVHEQFF.

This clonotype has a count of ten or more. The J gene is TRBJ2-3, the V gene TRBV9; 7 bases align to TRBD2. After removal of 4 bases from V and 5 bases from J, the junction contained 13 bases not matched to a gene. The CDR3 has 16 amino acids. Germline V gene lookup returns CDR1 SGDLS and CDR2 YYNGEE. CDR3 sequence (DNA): TGTGCCAGCAGCCCCTCAGGTGGGAGGGCCGGAGATACGCAGTATTTT. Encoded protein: CASSPSGGRAGDTQYF. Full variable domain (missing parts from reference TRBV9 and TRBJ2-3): DSGVTQTPKHLITATGQRVTLRCSPRSGDLSVYWYQQSLDQGLQFLIQYYNGEERAKGNILERFSAQQFPDLHSELNLSSLELGDSALYFCASSPSGGRAGDTQYFGPGTRLTVL.

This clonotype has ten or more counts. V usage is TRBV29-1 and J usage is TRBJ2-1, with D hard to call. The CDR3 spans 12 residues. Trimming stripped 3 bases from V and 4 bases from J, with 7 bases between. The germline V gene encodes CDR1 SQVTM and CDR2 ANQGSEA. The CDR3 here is CSVEPSYNEQFF. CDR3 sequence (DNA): TGCAGCGTTGAGCCCTCTTACAATGAGCAGTTCTTC.

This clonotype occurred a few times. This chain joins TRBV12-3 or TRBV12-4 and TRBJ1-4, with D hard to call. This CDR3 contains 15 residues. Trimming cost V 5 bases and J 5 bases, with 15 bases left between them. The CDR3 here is CASSPAGAENEKLFF. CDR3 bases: TGTGCCAGCAGTCCAGCGGGAGCTGAAAATGAAAAACTGTTTTTT.

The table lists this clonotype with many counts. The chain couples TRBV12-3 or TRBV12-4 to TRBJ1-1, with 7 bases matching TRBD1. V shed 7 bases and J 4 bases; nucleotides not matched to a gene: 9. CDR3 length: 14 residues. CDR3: CASNPTGQVTEAFF. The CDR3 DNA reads TGTGCCAGCAACCCGACAGGGCAGGTCACTGAAGCTTTCTTT.

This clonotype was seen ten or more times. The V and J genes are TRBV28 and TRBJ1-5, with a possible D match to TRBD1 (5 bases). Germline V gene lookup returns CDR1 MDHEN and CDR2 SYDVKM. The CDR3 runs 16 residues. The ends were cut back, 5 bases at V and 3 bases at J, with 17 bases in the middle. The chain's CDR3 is CASSLWQGGSNQPQHF. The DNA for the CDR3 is TGTGCCAGCAGTCTCTGGCAGGGAGGGTCCAATCAGCCCCAGCATTTT.

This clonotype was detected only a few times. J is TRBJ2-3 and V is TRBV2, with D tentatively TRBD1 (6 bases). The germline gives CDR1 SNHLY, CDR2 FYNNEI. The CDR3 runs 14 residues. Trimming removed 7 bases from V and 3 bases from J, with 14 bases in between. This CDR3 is CASTYRETTDTQYF. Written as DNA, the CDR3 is TGTGCCAGCACTTACAGGGAGACGACAGATACGCAGTATTTT.

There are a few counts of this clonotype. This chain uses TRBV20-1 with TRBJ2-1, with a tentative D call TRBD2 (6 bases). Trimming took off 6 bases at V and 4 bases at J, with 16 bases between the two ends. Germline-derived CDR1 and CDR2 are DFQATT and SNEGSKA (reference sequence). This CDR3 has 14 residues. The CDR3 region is CSARSGPRYNEQFF. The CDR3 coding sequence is TGCAGTGCACGTAGCGGACCCAGATACAATGAGCAGTTCTTC.

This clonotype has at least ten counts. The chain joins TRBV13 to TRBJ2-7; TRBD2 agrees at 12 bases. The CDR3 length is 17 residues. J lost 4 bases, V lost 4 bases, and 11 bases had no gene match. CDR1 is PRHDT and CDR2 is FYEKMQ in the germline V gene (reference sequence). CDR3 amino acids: CASSSTGLAGKRYEQYF. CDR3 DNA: TGTGCCAGCAGCTCGACCGGACTAGCGGGAAAGAGATACGAGCAGTACTTC.

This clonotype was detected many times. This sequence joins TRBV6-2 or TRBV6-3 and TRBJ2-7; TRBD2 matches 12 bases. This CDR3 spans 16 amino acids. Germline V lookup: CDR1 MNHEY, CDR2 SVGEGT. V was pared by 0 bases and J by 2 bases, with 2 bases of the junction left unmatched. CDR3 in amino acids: CASSYSRLAGAYEQYF. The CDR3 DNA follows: TGTGCCAGCAGTTACTCAAGACTAGCGGGAGCCTACGAGCAGTACTTC.

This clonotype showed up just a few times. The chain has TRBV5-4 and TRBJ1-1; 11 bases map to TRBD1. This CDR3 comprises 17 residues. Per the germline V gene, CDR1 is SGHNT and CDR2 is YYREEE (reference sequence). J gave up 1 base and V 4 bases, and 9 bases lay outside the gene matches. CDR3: CASSVRTGGVENTEAFF. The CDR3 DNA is TGTGCCAGCAGCGTACGGACAGGGGGCGTTGAGAACACTGAAGCTTTCTTT.

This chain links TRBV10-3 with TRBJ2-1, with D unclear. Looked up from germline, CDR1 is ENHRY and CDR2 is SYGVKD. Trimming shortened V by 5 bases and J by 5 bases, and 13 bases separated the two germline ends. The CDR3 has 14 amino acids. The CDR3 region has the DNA TGTGCCATCAGTCGGCAGGAGTTAAACAATGAGCAGTTCTTC. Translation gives CAISRQELNNEQFF.

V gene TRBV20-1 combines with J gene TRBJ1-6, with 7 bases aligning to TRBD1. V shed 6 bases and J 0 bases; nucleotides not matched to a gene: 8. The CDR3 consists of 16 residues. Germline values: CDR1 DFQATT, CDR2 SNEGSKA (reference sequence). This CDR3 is CSAKTGTSSYNSPLHF. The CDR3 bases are TGCAGTGCAAAGACAGGGACGAGCTCCTATAATTCACCCCTCCACTTT.

The CDR3: CSASKFTEAFF. In DNA form, the CDR3 reads TGCAGTGCAAGTAAATTCACTGAAGCTTTCTTT. The chain links TRBV20-1 to TRBJ1-1; no clear D gene. V was cut by 6 bases and J by 4 bases, with 9 bases left in between. The germline V gene has CDR1 DFQATT and CDR2 SNEGSKA (reference sequence). This CDR3 has 11 amino acids.

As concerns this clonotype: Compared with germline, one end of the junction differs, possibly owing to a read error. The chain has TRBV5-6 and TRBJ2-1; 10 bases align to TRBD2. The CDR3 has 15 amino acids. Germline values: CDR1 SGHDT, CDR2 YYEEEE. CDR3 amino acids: CAISAAGASGSEQFF. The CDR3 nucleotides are TGTGCCATCAGCGCCGCAGGGGCTAGCGGGAGTGAGCAGTTCTTC.

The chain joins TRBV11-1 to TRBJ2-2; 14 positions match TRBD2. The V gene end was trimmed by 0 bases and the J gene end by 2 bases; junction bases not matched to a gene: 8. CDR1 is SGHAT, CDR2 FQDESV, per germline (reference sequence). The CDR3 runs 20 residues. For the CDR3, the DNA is TGTGCCAGCAGCTTAGCGCGAGGGACTAGCGGGAGACTAAACACCGGGGAGCTGTTTTTT. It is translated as CASSLARGTSGRLNTGELFF. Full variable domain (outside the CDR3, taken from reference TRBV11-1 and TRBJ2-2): EAEVAQSPRYKITEKSQAVAFWCDPISGHATLYWYRQILGQGPELLVQFQDESVVDDSQLPKDRFSAERLKGVDSTLKIQPAELGDSAMYLCASSLARGTSGRLNTGELFFGEGSRLTVL.

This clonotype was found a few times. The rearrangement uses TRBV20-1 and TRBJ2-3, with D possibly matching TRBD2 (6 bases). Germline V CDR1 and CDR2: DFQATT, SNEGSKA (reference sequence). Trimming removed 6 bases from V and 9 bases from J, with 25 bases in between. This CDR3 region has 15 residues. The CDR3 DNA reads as TGCAGTGCCCCGGATGGGGGACTCACCGGGCGGACGCAGTATTTT. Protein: CSAPDGGLTGRTQYF.

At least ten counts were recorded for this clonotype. The CDR3 coding sequence is TGTGCCAGCAGCTTAGGCTTTACCGGGACAGGGAGGGAGACCCAGTACTTC. Its translation is CASSLGFTGTGRETQYF. The chain carries TRBV7-2 and TRBJ2-5; 9 nucleotides line up with TRBD1. The CDR3 covers 17 residues. The V segment lost 1 base and the J segment 5 bases; nucleotides outside the gene matches: 11. Germline V gene lookup returns CDR1 SGHTA and CDR2 FQGNSA.

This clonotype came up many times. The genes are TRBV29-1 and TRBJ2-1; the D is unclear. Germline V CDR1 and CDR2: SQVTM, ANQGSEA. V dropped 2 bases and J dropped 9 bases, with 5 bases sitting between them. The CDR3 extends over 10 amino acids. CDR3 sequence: CSVERVEQFF. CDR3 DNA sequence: TGCAGCGTTGAAAGGGTTGAGCAGTTCTTC.

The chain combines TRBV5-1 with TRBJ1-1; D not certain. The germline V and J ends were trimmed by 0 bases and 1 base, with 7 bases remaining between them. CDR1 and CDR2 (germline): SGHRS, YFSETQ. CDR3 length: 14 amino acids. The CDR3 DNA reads TGCGCCAGCAGCTTGGTTTCGGGGAACACTGAAGCTTTCTTT. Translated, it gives CASSLVSGNTEAFF.

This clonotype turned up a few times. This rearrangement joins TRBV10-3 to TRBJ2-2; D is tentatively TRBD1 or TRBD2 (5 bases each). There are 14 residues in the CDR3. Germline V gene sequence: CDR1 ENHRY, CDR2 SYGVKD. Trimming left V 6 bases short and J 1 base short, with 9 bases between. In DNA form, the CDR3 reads TGTGCCATCAGGGGGACGTTGAACACCGGGGAGCTGTTTTTT. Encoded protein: CAIRGTLNTGELFF.

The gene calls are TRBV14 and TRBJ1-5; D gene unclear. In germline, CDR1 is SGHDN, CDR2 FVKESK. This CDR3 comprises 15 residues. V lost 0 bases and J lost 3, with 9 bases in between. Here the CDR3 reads CASSQDVADNQPQHF. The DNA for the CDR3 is TGTGCCAGCAGCCAAGATGTGGCAGACAATCAGCCCCAGCATTTT.

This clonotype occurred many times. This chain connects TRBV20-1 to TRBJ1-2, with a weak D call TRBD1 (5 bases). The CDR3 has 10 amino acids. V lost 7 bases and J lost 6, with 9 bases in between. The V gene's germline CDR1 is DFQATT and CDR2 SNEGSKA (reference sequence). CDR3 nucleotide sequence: TGCAGTGTGCCGGGGGATGGCTACACCTTC. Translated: CSVPGDGYTF.

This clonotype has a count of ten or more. The CDR3 DNA sequence: TGTGCCAGCAGATTTGGAAGCGCCTCGAACATTCAGTACTTC. Translation: CASRFGSASNIQYF. The chain recombines TRBV12-3 or TRBV12-4 with TRBJ2-4; D gene unclear. Trimming shortened V by 6 bases and J by 7 bases, and 16 bases separated the two germline ends. The CDR3 covers 14 residues.